Included here is one T cell receptor (beta chain) sequence, with context. In its sample, this clonotype was seen a few times. Its target antigen remains unknown. Base qualities were left out, and no much larger clone turns up one base away. This entry comes from a study of blood T cells in healthy people across ages (dated by TCRdb to the mid-2010s). In the study overall: In model experiments, roughly one uniquely barcoded TCR beta cDNA molecule per two T cells was captured by template switching. The study analyzed two additional independent replicas of 1 million unique cDNA reads from the same blood draw for two donors, one aged 18 to 29 and one aged 80 or older. The donors were divided into four age groups: young (average around 17 years), middle-aged (approximately 39), aged (approximately 62) and long-lived (roughly 82). Age-related changes in TCR beta repertoire diversity were measured in the study by deep sequencing normalized with unique cDNA molecular identifiers. To avoid experimental bias, donors of different ages were distributed randomly across sequencing lanes.

The approximately 39 donors, aged roughly 6 to 95 years, were systemically healthy Caucasian individuals from Russia. Approximately 10 milliliters of peripheral blood were collected from each donor into EDTA-treated Vacutainer tubes. Ficoll-Paque density-gradient centrifugation was used to isolate PBMCs, with at least 6.5 million obtained per sample. Total RNA, at least 6 micrograms per sample, was extracted from PBMCs with Trizol reagent. For every donor, flow cytometry on a PBMC aliquot measured the percentage of naive CD45RAhigh/CD27high T cells. Library generation was performed with 5' RACE. Reads for this sample came from an Illumina HiSeq 2500. The second PCR ran for roughly 7 to 11 cycles and used a J-beta primer mix along with a sample-barcoded 5' primer. A template-switch 5' adaptor carrying 12 random nucleotides introduced a unique molecular identifier onto each TCR beta cDNA molecule. Each sample yielded at least 2.5 million CDR3-containing paired-end reads. All of the RNA was converted into first-strand cDNA using the Mint cDNA synthesis kit, with a TRBC-specific oligonucleotide serving as the primer. After uracil-DNA glycosylase treatment, a first 18-cycle PCR used universal primers M1SS and BC2_uni_R on all cDNA. Per the original workflow: For normalization, 1 million high-quality reads, each with a distinct molecular identifier, were randomly selected from each sample. Instead of being binned into consensus sequences, reads that shared molecular identifiers were thrown out. MiTCR, run with a Q25 quality threshold and the strictest error-elimination algorithm, handled CDR3 identification, clonotype clustering and error correction. Lower-bound total TCR beta diversity was estimated with a nonparametric unseen species model using Euler transformation. TCRdb passed the public sequencing reads through fastp at Q25 and MiXCR, retaining productive beta sequences. For every CDR3 protein sequence, its rows merge into one entry that carries the most common genes and DNA. The V and J calls here are based on TCRdb, not the publication. The sample records hundreds of thousands of distinct CDR3 sequences, roughly 64% of which are singletons. Roughly 22% of the sample is held by the ten biggest clonotypes.

The CDR3 covers 15 residues, taking in both the cysteine and the phenylalanine. The entry retains the CDR3 DNA only, 45 bases that are in frame from base 1. The V end loses 4 bases and the J end loses 0 bases, and a stretch of 13 bases separates them. CDR1 and CDR2 are read off the germline V gene as ENHRY and SYGVKD. Study-wide conclusions, independent of this receptor: Bulk unsorted PBMC profiling prevented conclusive comparison of naive and antigen-experienced compartments. The long-lived group showed more naive CD4+ T cells, fewer expanded clones and increased TCR diversity than the aged group, suggesting age selection. There was a strong correlation between observed TCR beta diversity and the percentage of naive T cells measured by flow cytometry. Because donor CMV infection status was unknown, age-related changes in expanded clonotypes were potentially confounded. Estimates of total diversity based on one million sequenced T cells were considered lower bounds and underestimates. As age increased, observed TCR beta diversity per million T cells dropped in a roughly linear way, and a significant reduction was already evident by age about 40.

The sample consisted of blood. This sequence originates from a man aged 25 to 40 in good health. The rearranged chain carries TRBV10-3 and TRBJ2-7; TRBD2 is possibly the D segment (5 matching bases). The DNA sequence is TGTGCCATCAGTGTTGGAAGCGGATCCTCCTACGAGCAGTACTTC. This gives the protein CAISVGSGSSYEQYF.